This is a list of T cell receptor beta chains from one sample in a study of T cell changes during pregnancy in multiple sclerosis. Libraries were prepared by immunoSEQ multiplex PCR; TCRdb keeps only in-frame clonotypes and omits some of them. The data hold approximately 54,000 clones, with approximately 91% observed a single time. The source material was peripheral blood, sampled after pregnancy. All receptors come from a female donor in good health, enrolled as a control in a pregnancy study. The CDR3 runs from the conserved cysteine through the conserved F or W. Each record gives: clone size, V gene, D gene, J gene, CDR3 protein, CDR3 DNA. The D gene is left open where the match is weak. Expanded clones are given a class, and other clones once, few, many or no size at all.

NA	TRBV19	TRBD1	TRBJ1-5	CASSQGGRSNQPQHF	TGTGCCAGTAGCCAGGGGGGACGGAGCAATCAGCCCCAGCATTTT
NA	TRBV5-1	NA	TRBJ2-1	CASSLLELSEQFF	TGCGCCAGCAGCTTGTTGGAGCTCAGTGAGCAGTTCTTC
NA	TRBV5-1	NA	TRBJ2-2	CASSANANTGELFF	TGCGCCAGCAGCGCGAACGCGAACACCGGGGAGCTGTTTTTT
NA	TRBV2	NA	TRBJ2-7	CASSAIIFYEQYF	TGTGCCAGCAGTGCTATAATATTTTACGAGCAGTACTTC
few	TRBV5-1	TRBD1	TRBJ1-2	CASSLEGAQSYGYTF	TGCGCCAGCAGCTTGGAGGGGGCTCAAAGCTATGGCTACACCTTC
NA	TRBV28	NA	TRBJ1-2	CASSSDIYGYTF	TGTGCCAGCAGTTCCGACATCTATGGCTACACCTTC
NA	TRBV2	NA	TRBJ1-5	CASKVQSPYQPQHF	TGTGCCAGCAAGGTACAGAGTCCGTATCAGCCCCAGCATTTT
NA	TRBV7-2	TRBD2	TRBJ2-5	CASSPLAGLQETQYF	TGTGCCAGCAGCCCACTAGCGGGCCTCCAAGAGACCCAGTACTTC
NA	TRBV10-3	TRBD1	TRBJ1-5	CAIGQTGDHQPQHF	TGTGCCATCGGCCAAACAGGGGATCATCAGCCCCAGCATTTT
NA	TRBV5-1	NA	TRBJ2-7	CASSLQGPLSYEQYF	TGCGCCAGCAGCTTACAGGGTCCTCTCTCCTACGAGCAGTACTTC
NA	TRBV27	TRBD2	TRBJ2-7	CASSRTTSGSSYEQYF	TGTGCCAGCAGCCGCACGACTAGCGGGAGCTCCTACGAGCAGTACTTC
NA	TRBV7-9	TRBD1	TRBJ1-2	CASSQQGANYGYTF	TGTGCCAGCAGCCAACAGGGGGCGAACTATGGCTACACCTTC
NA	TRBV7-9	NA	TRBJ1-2	CASSLERRGRSGYTF	TGTGCCAGCAGCTTAGAACGGCGGGGGCGGAGCGGCTACACCTTC
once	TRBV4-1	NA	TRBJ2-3	CASSQERAFTDTQYF	TGCGCCAGCAGCCAAGAAAGAGCGTTCACAGATACGCAGTATTTT
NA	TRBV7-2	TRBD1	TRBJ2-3	CASSPNPGTGGPDTQYF	TGTGCCAGCAGCCCCAACCCCGGGACAGGGGGTCCAGATACGCAGTATTTT
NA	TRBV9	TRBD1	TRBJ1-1	CASSARMGQATEAFF	TGTGCCAGCAGCGCCCGGATGGGACAGGCGACTGAAGCTTTCTTT
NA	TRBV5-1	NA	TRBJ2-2	CASSLAVGGGTGELFF	TGCGCCAGCAGCTTGGCGGTCGGGGGAGGAACCGGGGAGCTGTTTTTT
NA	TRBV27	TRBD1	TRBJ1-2	CASRKGQGANGYTF	TGTGCCAGCAGAAAGGGACAGGGGGCAAATGGCTACACCTTC
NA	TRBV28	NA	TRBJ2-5	CASRKTGTETQYF	TGTGCCAGCAGAAAAACAGGGACAGAGACCCAGTACTTC
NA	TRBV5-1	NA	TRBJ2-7	CASSRGLGGGYEQYF	TGCGCCAGCAGCCGGGGGTTAGGTGGGGGGTACGAGCAGTACTTC
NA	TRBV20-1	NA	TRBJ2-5	CSAQHQETQYF	TGCAGTGCCCAACATCAAGAGACCCAGTACTTC
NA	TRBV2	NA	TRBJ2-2	CASRNTGGVTGELFF	TGTGCCAGCAGAAATACCGGAGGGGTGACCGGGGAGCTGTTTTTT
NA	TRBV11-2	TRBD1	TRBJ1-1	CASSRVGTGQYHF	TGTGCCAGCAGCCGAGTAGGGACAGGGCAATACCACTTT
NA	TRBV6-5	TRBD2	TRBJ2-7	CASSYSIGGGSYEQYF	TGTGCCAGCAGTTACTCTATCGGCGGGGGTTCCTACGAGCAGTACTTC
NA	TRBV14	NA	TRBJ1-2	CASSRSGTYEGYTF	TGTGCCAGCAGCCGATCCGGGACTTATGAGGGCTACACCTTC
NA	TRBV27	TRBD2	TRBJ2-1	CASTLSGRAYNEQFF	TGTGCCAGCACCCTTAGCGGGAGGGCCTACAATGAGCAGTTCTTC
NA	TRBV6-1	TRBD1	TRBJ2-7	CASSAPGQGTGRDPYEQYF	TGTGCCAGCAGTGCTCCGGGACAGGGGACTGGTAGGGACCCCTACGAGCAGTACTTC
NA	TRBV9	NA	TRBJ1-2	CASSRTVLYGYTF	TGTGCCAGCAGCCGGACAGTTCTCTATGGCTACACCTTC
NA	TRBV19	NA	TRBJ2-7	CASSMGQRGVYEQYF	TGTGCCAGTAGTATGGGACAACGAGGAGTCTACGAGCAGTACTTC
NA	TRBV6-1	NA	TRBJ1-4	CASSPLGPNEKLFF	TGTGCCAGCAGCCCTTTGGGGCCTAATGAAAAACTGTTTTTT
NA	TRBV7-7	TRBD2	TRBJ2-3	CASSPVAGGIDTQYF	TGTGCTAGCAGCCCGGTAGCGGGAGGGATAGATACGCAGTATTTT
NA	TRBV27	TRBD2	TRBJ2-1	CASSSDGLAGYNEQFF	TGTGCCAGCAGTTCCGACGGACTAGCGGGGTACAATGAGCAGTTCTTC
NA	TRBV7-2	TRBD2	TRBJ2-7	CASSPPYVRAGGGYF	TGTGCCAGCAGCCCCCCCTATGTTAGAGCGGGAGGTGGGTACTTC
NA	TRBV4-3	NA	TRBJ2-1	CASSHSVVVNEQFF	TGCGCCAGCAGCCACAGCGTGGTTGTGAATGAGCAGTTCTTC
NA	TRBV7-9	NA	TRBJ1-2	CASSLALQGSGGYTF	TGTGCCAGCAGCTTAGCGCTGCAGGGGTCCGGTGGCTACACCTTC
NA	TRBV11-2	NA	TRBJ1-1	CASSPPTGEPEAFF	TGTGCCAGCAGCCCGCCAACGGGGGAACCTGAAGCTTTCTTT
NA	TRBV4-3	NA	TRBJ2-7	CASSQGGGNSYEQYF	TGCGCCAGCAGCCAAGGAGGCGGGAACTCCTACGAGCAGTACTTC
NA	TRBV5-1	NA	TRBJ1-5	CASSLEGYNQPQHF	TGCGCCAGCAGCTTGGAGGGGTACAATCAGCCCCAGCATTTT
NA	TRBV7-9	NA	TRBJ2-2	CASSLGRGGTNTGELFF	TGTGCCAGCAGCTTAGGCCGCGGCGGAACGAACACCGGGGAGCTGTTTTTT
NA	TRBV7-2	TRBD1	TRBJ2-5	CASSLRGGTGMETQYF	TGTGCCAGCAGCTTACGGGGAGGGACAGGGATGGAGACCCAGTACTTC
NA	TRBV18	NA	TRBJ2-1	CASSGGPSYNEQFF	TGTGCCAGCTCTGGCGGCCCCTCCTACAATGAGCAGTTCTTC
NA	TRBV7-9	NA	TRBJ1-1	CASSSGGPGGVAFF	TGTGCCAGCAGCTCAGGAGGGCCGGGGGGAGTAGCTTTCTTT
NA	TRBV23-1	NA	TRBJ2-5	CASRFRQDIQETQYF	TGCGCCAGCCGTTTTCGCCAGGATATACAAGAGACCCAGTACTTC
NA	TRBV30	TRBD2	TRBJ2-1	CAWSALPGRNSEQFF	TGTGCCTGGAGTGCTTTACCCGGGAGGAATAGTGAGCAGTTCTTC
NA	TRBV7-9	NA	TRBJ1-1	CAGSIRGGNTEAFF	TGTGCCGGATCGATCCGGGGAGGGAACACTGAAGCTTTCTTT
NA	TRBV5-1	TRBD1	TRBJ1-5	CASSSTGAGGQPQHF	TGCGCCAGCAGCTCAACAGGGGCCGGTGGTCAGCCCCAGCATTTT
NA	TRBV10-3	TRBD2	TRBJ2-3	CAIRPGGSTDTQYF	TGTGCCATCAGACCGGGGGGAAGCACAGATACGCAGTATTTT
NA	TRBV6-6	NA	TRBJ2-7	CASSYGVARAHYEQYF	TGTGCCAGCAGTTACGGCGTAGCGAGAGCTCACTACGAGCAGTACTTC
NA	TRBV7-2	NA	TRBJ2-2	CASSLYPPGDNTGELFF	TGTGCCAGCAGCTTATATCCCCCAGGCGACAACACCGGGGAGCTGTTTTTT
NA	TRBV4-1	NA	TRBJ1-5	CASSQEGAGPDQPQHF	TGCGCCAGCAGCCAAGAGGGCGCAGGGCCGGATCAGCCCCAGCATTTT